A selection of T cell receptor beta chains follows, all from one sample in a study of T cell responses to AZD1222 COVID-19 vaccine. Clones were sequenced by immunoSEQ multiplex PCR, and TCRdb holds only the in-frame ones, with some missing. The table has fewer than 200,000 clones, almost 95% seen once. The source material was peripheral blood, sampled on day 0 of AZD1222 vaccination. The origin of the receptors is an adult in good health. The CDR3 runs from the conserved cysteine through the conserved F or W. D genes are given only for firm matches. Some rows have no size entry. The others give once, few or many, or a class for an expanded clone.

V	size	D	J	CDR3	DNA
TRBV2	.	TRBD2	TRBJ2-1	CASSPLAGEDNEQFF	TGTGCCAGCAGCCCTCTAGCGGGAGAAGACAATGAGCAGTTCTTC
TRBV7-3	.	.	TRBJ1-1	CASSGAWTEAFF	TGTGCCAGCAGCGGTGCATGGACAGAAGCTTTCTTT
TRBV15	.	TRBD1	TRBJ1-4	CATSRDRPGTGMWEKLFF	TGTGCCACCAGCAGAGATAGGCCCGGGACAGGGATGTGGGAAAAACTGTTTTTT
TRBV18	.	.	TRBJ1-3	CASSPRHVGQTGNTIYF	TGTGCCAGCTCACCACGACACGTAGGACAAACTGGAAACACCATATATTTT
TRBV18	once	TRBD1	TRBJ1-1	CASSPPGQLQGANTEAFF	TGTGCCAGCTCACCACCGGGACAGTTACAAGGTGCGAACACTGAAGCTTTCTTT
TRBV19	.	TRBD2	TRBJ2-1	CASSHSSGEVEQFF	TGTGCCAGTAGTCACTCTAGCGGGGAAGTTGAGCAGTTCTTC
TRBV18	.	.	TRBJ2-7	CASSAQPWGSPYEQYF	TGTGCCAGCTCAGCGCAACCATGGGGCAGCCCCTACGAGCAGTACTTC
TRBV5-1	.	.	TRBJ2-7	CASSLARNEQYF	TGCGCCAGCAGCTTGGCTCGAAACGAGCAGTACTTC
TRBV7-8	.	.	TRBJ1-3	CASTRSRGASTIYF	TGTGCCAGCACCCGTTCAAGGGGGGCGAGCACCATATATTTT
TRBV9	.	.	TRBJ1-1	CASSVGVQNTEAFF	TGTGCCAGCAGCGTAGGGGTACAGAACACTGAAGCTTTCTTT
TRBV12-5	once	.	TRBJ2-7	CASGRRSIGGEQYF	TGTGCTAGTGGTCGCCGCTCCATTGGGGGAGAGCAGTACTTC
TRBV27	.	.	TRBJ1-5	CASSLLGDWNQPQHF	TGTGCCAGCAGTTTGTTAGGGGATTGGAATCAGCCCCAGCATTTT
TRBV7-9	.	.	TRBJ2-3	CASSLGTRTDTQYF	TGTGCCAGCAGCTTAGGGACCCGCACAGATACGCAGTATTTT
TRBV29-1	.	.	TRBJ1-1	CSVKNTEAFF	TGCAGCGTAAAAAACACTGAAGCTTTCTTT
TRBV7-8	.	.	TRBJ1-1	CASSPPGPTEAFF	TGTGCCAGCAGCCCTCCCGGCCCCACTGAAGCTTTCTTT
TRBV28	.	.	TRBJ1-1	CASSPGRLNTEAFF	TGTGCCAGCAGCCCTGGACGTTTGAACACTGAAGCTTTCTTT
TRBV19	.	TRBD1	TRBJ1-1	CASRGQASGNTEAFF	TGTGCCAGTAGGGGACAGGCTTCTGGGAACACTGAAGCTTTCTTT
TRBV3-1/TRBV3-2	.	.	TRBJ2-5	CASSQDWEETQYF	TGTGCCAGCAGCCAAGATTGGGAGGAGACCCAGTACTTC
TRBV25-1	.	TRBD1	TRBJ1-2	CASSERQGGGYTF	TGTGCCAGCAGTGAGCGACAGGGGGGTGGCTACACCTTC
TRBV19	.	TRBD1	TRBJ1-1	CASSRDRGRGGDLEAFF	TGTGCCAGTAGCCGGGACAGGGGGCGCGGAGGGGACCTTGAAGCTTTCTTT
TRBV28	.	.	TRBJ1-3	CASSPATGSGNTIYF	TGTGCCAGCAGCCCAGCTACAGGGTCTGGAAACACCATATATTTT
TRBV5-4	.	.	TRBJ1-3	CASSFGSSGNTIYF	TGTGCCAGCAGCTTCGGTTCCTCTGGAAACACCATATATTTT
TRBV6-2/TRBV6-3	.	.	TRBJ1-5	CASSQGGRGNQPQHF	TGTGCCAGCAGTCAGGGCGGTAGGGGGAATCAGCCCCAGCATTTT
TRBV9	.	.	TRBJ1-2	CASSLEPSNYGYTF	TGTGCCAGCAGCCTCGAGCCCTCTAACTATGGCTACACCTTC
TRBV30	many	.	TRBJ2-5	CAWEQAAQETQYF	TGTGCCTGGGAACAGGCAGCCCAAGAGACCCAGTACTTC
TRBV19	.	.	TRBJ1-2	CASSIDGRGPFGGYTF	TGTGCCAGTAGTATAGACGGCAGGGGACCGTTCGGGGGCTACACCTTC
TRBV6-5	.	.	TRBJ1-1	CASSYGPLGINTEAFF	TGTGCCAGCAGTTACGGACCCCTGGGAATAAACACTGAAGCTTTCTTT